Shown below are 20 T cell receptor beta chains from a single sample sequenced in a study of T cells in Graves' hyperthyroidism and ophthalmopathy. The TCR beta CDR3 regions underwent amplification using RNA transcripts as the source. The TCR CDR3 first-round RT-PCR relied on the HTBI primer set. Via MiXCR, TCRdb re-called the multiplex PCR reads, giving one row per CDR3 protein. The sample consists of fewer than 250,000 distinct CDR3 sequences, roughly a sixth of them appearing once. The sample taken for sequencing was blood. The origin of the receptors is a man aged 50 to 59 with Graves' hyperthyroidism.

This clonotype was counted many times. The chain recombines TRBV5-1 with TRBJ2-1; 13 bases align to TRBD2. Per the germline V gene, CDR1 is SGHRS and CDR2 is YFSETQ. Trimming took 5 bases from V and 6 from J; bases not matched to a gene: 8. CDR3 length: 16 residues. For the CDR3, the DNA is TGCGCCAGCAGGAACCTTCGGACTAGCGGGAGCAATGAGCAGTTCTTC. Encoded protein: CASRNLRTSGSNEQFF.

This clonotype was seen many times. The DNA for the CDR3 is TGTGCCAGCAGTAACAGGGGAGGCACAGATACGCAGTATTTT. Its protein product is CASSNRGGTDTQYF. This chain connects TRBV6-1 to TRBJ2-3; 7 nucleotides line up with TRBD1. V shed 5 bases and J 1 base; nucleotides not matched to a gene: 3. The CDR3 is made up of 14 amino acids. Germline V gene lookup returns CDR1 MNHNS and CDR2 SASEGT.

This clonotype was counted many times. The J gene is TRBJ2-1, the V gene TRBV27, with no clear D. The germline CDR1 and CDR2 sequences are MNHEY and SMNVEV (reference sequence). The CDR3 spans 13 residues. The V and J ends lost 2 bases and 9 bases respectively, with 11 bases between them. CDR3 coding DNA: TGTGCCAGCAGTTTAAATCTCGTTACTGAGCAGTTCTTC. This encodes CASSLNLVTEQFF.

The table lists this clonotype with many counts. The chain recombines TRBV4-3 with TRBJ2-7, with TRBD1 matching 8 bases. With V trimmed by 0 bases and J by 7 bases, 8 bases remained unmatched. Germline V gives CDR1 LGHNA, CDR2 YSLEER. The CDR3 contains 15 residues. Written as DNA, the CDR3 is TGCGCCAGCAGCCAAGATGGACAGGGAGTGGGTGAGCAGTACTTC. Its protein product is CASSQDGQGVGEQYF.

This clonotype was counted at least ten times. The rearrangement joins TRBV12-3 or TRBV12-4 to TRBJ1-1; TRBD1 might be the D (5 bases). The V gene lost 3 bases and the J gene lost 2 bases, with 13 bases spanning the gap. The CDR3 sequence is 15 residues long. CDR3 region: CASSFNGQGNTEAFF. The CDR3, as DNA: TGTGCCAGCAGTTTTAATGGTCAGGGCAACACTGAAGCTTTCTTT.

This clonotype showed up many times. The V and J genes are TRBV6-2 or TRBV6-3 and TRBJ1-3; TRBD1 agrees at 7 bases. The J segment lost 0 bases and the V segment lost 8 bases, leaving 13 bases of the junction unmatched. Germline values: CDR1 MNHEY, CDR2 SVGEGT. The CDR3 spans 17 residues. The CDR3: CASRDADGTDSGNTIYF. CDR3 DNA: TGTGCCAGCCGAGACGCCGACGGGACAGACTCTGGAAACACCATATATTTT.

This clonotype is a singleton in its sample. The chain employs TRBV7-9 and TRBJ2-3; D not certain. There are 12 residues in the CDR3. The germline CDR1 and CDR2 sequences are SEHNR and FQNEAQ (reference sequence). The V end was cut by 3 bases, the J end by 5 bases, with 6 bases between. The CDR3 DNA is TGTGCCAGCAGCTTTAATCAAGATACGCAGTATTTT. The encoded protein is CASSFNQDTQYF.

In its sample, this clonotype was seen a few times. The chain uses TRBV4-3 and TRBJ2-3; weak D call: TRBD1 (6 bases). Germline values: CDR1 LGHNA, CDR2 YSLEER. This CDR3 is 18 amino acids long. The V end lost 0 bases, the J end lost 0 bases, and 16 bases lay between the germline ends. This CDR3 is CASSQDRGQTGSTDTQYF. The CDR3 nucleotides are TGCGCCAGCAGCCAAGATCGCGGACAGACAGGAAGCACAGATACGCAGTATTTT.

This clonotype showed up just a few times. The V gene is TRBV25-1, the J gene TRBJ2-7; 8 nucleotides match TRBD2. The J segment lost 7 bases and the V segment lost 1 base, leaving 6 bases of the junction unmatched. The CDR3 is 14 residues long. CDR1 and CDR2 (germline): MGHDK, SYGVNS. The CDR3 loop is CASSEWGGRPEQYF. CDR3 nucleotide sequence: TGTGCCAGCAGTGAATGGGGCGGGAGGCCTGAGCAGTACTTC.

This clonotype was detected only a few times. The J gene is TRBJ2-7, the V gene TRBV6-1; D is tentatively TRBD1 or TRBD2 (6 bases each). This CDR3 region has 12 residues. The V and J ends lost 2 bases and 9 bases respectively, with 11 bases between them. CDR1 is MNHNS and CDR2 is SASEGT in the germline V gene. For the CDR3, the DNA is TGTGCCAGCAGTGAAATTTCGGGGGCGCAGTACTTC. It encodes CASSEISGAQYF.

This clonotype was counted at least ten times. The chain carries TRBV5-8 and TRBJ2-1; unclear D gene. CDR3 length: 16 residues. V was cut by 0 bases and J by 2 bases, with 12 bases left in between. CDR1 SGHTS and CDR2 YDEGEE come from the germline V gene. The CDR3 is CASSLGSGSAYNEQFF. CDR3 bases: TGTGCCAGCAGCTTGGGGTCCGGAAGCGCCTACAATGAGCAGTTCTTC.

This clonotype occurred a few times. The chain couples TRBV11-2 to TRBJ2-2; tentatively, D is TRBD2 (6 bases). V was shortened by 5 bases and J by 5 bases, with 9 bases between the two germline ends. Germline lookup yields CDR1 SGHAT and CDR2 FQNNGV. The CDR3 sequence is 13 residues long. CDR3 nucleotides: TGTGCCAGCAGCCCAAGCGGGACCGGGGAGCTGTTTTTT. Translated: CASSPSGTGELFF.

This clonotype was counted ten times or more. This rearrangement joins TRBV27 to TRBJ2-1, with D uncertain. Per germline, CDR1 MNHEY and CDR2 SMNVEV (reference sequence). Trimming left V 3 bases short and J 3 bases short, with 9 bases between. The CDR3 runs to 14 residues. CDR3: CASSFAADYNEQFF. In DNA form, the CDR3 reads TGTGCCAGCAGTTTTGCGGCCGACTACAATGAGCAGTTCTTC.

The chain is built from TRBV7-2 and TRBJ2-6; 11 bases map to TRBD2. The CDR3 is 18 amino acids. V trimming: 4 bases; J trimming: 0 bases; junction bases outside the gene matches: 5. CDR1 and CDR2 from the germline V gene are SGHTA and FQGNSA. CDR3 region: CASSWLAGGPSGANVLTF. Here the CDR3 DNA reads TGTGCCAGCAGCTGGTTAGCGGGAGGGCCCTCTGGGGCCAACGTCCTGACTTTC.

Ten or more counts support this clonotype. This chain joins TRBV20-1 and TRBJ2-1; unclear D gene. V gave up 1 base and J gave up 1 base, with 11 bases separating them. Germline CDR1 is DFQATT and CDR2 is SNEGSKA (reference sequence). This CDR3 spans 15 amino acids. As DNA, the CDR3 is TGCAGTGCTAGAGCCCCGTGGGAATCCTACAATGAGCAGTTCTTC. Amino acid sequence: CSARAPWESYNEQFF.

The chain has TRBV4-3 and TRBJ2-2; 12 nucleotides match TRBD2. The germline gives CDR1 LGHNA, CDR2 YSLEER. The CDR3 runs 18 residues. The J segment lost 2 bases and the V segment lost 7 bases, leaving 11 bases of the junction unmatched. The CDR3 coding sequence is TGCGCCAGCACCCCCCTAGCGGGAGGGACTCTAAACACCGGGGAGCTGTTTTTT. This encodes CASTPLAGGTLNTGELFF.

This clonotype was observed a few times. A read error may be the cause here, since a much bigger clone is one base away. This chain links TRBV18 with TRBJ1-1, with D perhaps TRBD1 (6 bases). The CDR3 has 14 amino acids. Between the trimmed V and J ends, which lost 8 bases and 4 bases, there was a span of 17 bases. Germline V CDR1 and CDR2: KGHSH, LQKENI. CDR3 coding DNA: TGTGCCAGCGAACGACAGGAAGGCAGCACTGAAGCTTTCTTT. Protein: CASERQEGSTEAFF.

CDR3 amino acids: CASSILWGANEQYF. The DNA of the CDR3 is TGTGCCAGCAGCATACTCTGGGGAGCCAACGAGCAGTACTTC. The chain joins TRBV7-9 to TRBJ2-7; the D gene is possibly TRBD2 (5 bases). V gave up 5 bases and J gave up 5 bases, with 16 bases separating them. Germline V CDR1 and CDR2: SEHNR, FQNEAQ (reference sequence). This CDR3 region has 14 residues.

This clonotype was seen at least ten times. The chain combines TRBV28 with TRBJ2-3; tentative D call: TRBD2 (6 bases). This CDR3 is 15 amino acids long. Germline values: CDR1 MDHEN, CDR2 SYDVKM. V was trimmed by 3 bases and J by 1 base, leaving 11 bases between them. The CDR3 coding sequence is TGTGCCAGCAGTTTTGTGACTAGAGGCACAGATACGCAGTATTTT. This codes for CASSFVTRGTDTQYF.

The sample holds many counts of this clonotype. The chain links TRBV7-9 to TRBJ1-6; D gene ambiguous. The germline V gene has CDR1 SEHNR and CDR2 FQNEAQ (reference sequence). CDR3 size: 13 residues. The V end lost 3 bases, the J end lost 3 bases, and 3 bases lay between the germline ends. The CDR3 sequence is CASSFSYNSPLHF. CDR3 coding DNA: TGTGCCAGCAGCTTTAGCTATAATTCACCCCTCCACTTT.